This T cell receptor (beta chain) was identified during a study of human T cells and chemical hapten exposure. Study information: DPC at 2% was the sensitizing agent, placed on about 2 cm by about 2 cm of upper inner arm skin. General study results and limits: The number of TCRs above 1 in 1000 frequency did not change after DPC sensitization.

Regarding time point: patch test 1, 2 weeks after DPC sensitization. Regarding treatment: therapeutic diphenylcyclopropenone sensitization with weekly scalp DPC. The study enrolled 18 to 70-year-old alopecia patients suitable for DPC. In the original workflow: Samples had a median of around 91,000 TCRs, ranging roughly 20,000 to 750,000. TCRdb redid the calling of the RACE reads with MiXCR, one entry per CDR3 protein. The V and J calls here are based on TCRdb, not the publication. The sample contains about 340,000 distinct CDR3 sequences, under 8% of which appear only once. The CDR3 runs 12 residues. The ends were cut back, 10 bases at V and 3 bases at J, with 12 bases in the middle. Germline V lookup: CDR1 ENHRY, CDR2 SYGVKD. This clonotype was seen many times. Antigen specificity is unknown.

This sample comprised whole blood, obtained in connection with sensitization to the hapten diphenylcyclopropenone (DPC). The origin of this receptor is a woman younger than 35 with alopecia areata. Some clones in this sample may be carry-over from other donors' samples. J is TRBJ2-5 and V is TRBV10-3, with D possibly called TRBD1 or TRBD2 (6 bases each). The CDR3 reads CATSGEEETQYF. CDR3 in DNA: TGTGCCACCTCAGGGGAGGAAGAGACCCAGTACTTC.